The next 26 T cell receptor beta chains were all read from a single sample in a study of T-cell reconstitution after alpha-beta-depleted transplantation in children. Using unique molecular identifiers, the investigators prepared the TCRbeta library. TCRdb redid the calling of the PCR reads with MiXCR, one entry per CDR3 protein. The sample records about 360,000 distinct CDR3 sequences, about an eighth being singletons. Sample: PBMCs, taken from the stem cell graft. The receptor set was obtained from a human donor who donated a stem cell graft to a child with Fanconi anemia.

The table lists this clonotype with a few counts. The rearrangement uses TRBV20-1 and TRBJ2-3; 13 bases align to TRBD2. Germline CDR1 DFQATT, CDR2 SNEGSKA (reference sequence). The CDR3 length is 18 residues. The trim removed 7 bases at V and 0 bases at J, leaving 13 bases unmatched. CDR3 in amino acids: CSVSGLAGELFSTDTQYF. The CDR3 DNA is TGCAGTGTGTCCGGACTAGCGGGGGAGTTATTTAGCACAGATACGCAGTATTTT.

This clonotype has more than one count but fewer than ten. This chain connects TRBV10-3 to TRBJ2-7; 11 bases agree with TRBD2. The CDR3 has 15 residues. V trimming: 3 bases; J trimming: 7 bases; junction bases outside the gene matches: 8. CDR1 is ENHRY and CDR2 is SYGVKD in the germline V gene. CDR3 amino acids: CAISDGLAGGGEQYF. The CDR3 coding sequence is TGTGCCATCAGTGATGGGCTAGCGGGGGGTGGAGAGCAGTACTTC.

V gene TRBV28 combines with J gene TRBJ1-1, with D unclear. The CDR3 extends over 15 amino acids. V shed 2 bases and J shed 0 bases, with 10 bases lying between them. Looked up from germline, CDR1 is MDHEN and CDR2 is SYDVKM. Written as DNA, the CDR3 is TGTGCCAGCAGTTTACCCCCCGGCATGAACACTGAAGCTTTCTTT. Its translation: CASSLPPGMNTEAFF. Together with reference TRBV28 and TRBJ1-1, the CDR3 gives the full variable domain: DVKVTQSSRYLVKRTGEKVFLECVQDMDHENMFWYRQDPGLGLRLIYFSYDVKMKEKGDIPEGYSVSREKKERFSLILESASTNQTSMYLCASSLPPGMNTEAFFGQGTRLTVV.

V gene TRBV5-1 combines with J gene TRBJ1-5, with D uncertain. The germline V gene has CDR1 SGHRS and CDR2 YFSETQ. The CDR3 is made up of 13 amino acids. V lost 0 bases to trimming and J lost 9 bases, with 10 bases between them. The CDR3 region has the DNA TGCGCCAGCAGCTTGGAGCCCTGGGGGCCCCAGCATTTT. The encoded protein is CASSLEPWGPQHF.

CDR3 nucleotides: TGCGCCAGCAGTAGGCAGGGGGCCGAGGATGAGCAGTTCTTC. Its translation is CASSRQGAEDEQFF. J is TRBJ2-1 and V is TRBV5-1; 8 bases line up with TRBD1. This CDR3 spans 14 amino acids. V shed 5 bases and J 8 bases; nucleotides not matched to a gene: 9. Germline assignment: CDR1 SGHRS and CDR2 YFSETQ.

The sample holds a few counts of this clonotype. The rearrangement joins TRBV24-1 to TRBJ2-2, with D perhaps TRBD2 (6 bases). Germline V CDR1 and CDR2: KGHDR, SFDVKD. Trimming removed 7 bases at V and 5 bases at J, with 10 bases between. The CDR3 covers 13 residues. Written as DNA, the CDR3 is TGTGCCACCAGCCGGGGGTCAACCGGGGAGCTGTTTTTT. Translation gives CATSRGSTGELFF.

This clonotype was found a few times. This chain links TRBV28 with TRBJ2-1; 8 nucleotides line up with TRBD1. Germline assignment: CDR1 MDHEN and CDR2 SYDVKM. V gave up 3 bases and J gave up 8 bases; unmatched junction bases: 6. This CDR3 is 14 amino acids long. This CDR3 is CASSFDRGVDEQFF. DNA for the CDR3: TGTGCCAGCAGTTTTGACAGGGGAGTTGATGAGCAGTTCTTC.

V usage is TRBV18 and J usage is TRBJ1-2; no clear D. Germline V lookup: CDR1 KGHSH, CDR2 LQKENI. This CDR3 is 18 amino acids long. V lost 2 bases and J lost 3, with 22 bases in between. The CDR3 sequence is CASSPSGRARGDDYGYTF. For the CDR3, the DNA is TGTGCCAGCTCACCATCCGGACGGGCGCGGGGAGATGACTATGGCTACACCTTC.

The J gene is TRBJ2-7, the V gene TRBV10-3; D call uncertain. Looked up from germline, CDR1 is ENHRY and CDR2 is SYGVKD. The CDR3 has 11 amino acids. The V end lost 5 bases, the J end lost 4 bases, and 6 bases lay between the germline ends. The CDR3 bases are TGTGCCATCAGTTCCGGGTACGAGCAGTACGTC. It specifies CAISSGYEQYV.

This clonotype has a handful of counts. The V gene is TRBV7-7, the J gene TRBJ2-5; 8 bases match TRBD2. The CDR3 has 12 residues. Germline CDR1 reads SSHAT; CDR2 reads FNYEAQ (reference sequence). The CDR3 DNA is TGTGCTTCGCGGGGGGCGGAAGAGACCCAGTACTTC. Its translation: CASRGAEETQYF.

In its sample, this clonotype was seen a few times. In DNA form, the CDR3 reads TGCAGTGCCTCCCCGGACTTTTTTCGCGACACCGGGGAGCTGTTTTTT. Translating it yields CSASPDFFRDTGELFF. The chain links TRBV20-1 to TRBJ2-2, with TRBD2 as a possible D gene (5 bases). V lost 6 bases and J lost 3, with 20 bases in between. The CDR3 totals 16 residues. From germline, CDR1 is DFQATT and CDR2 SNEGSKA (reference sequence).

The chain uses TRBV7-9 and TRBJ2-7, with D possibly matching TRBD2 (5 bases). The germline gives CDR1 SEHNR, CDR2 FQNEAQ (reference sequence). V was cut by 6 bases and J by 4 bases, with 16 bases left in between. This CDR3 is 14 amino acids long. Here the CDR3 reads CASRSGLIPYEQYF. CDR3 DNA: TGTGCCAGCAGATCAGGACTGATTCCGTACGAGCAGTACTTC.

To note about this clonotype: A much larger clone differs from this one at a single base, so this may be a read error. The chain has TRBV3-1 and TRBJ2-2; no firm D call. The V gene lost 2 bases and the J gene lost 10 bases, with 11 bases spanning the gap. CDR1 and CDR2 from the germline V gene are LGHDT and YNNKEL (reference sequence). The CDR3 is made up of 13 amino acids. The CDR3 DNA sequence: TGTGCCAGCAGCCAAAATTTAGCCGAGGAGCTGTTTTTT. Its translation: CASSQNLAEELFF.

This chain joins TRBV6-1 and TRBJ1-1; a weak D match, TRBD1 (5 bases). The V end lost 7 bases, the J end lost 0 bases, and 15 bases lay between the germline ends. The V gene's germline CDR1 is MNHNS and CDR2 SASEGT. The CDR3 runs to 15 residues. CDR3 amino acids: CASNQRGSLNTEAFF. CDR3 in DNA: TGTGCCAGCAACCAACGGGGCAGTTTGAACACTGAAGCTTTCTTT.

The gene calls are TRBV18 and TRBJ2-3; 8 bases align to TRBD2. Germline V gives CDR1 KGHSH, CDR2 LQKENI. V dropped 3 bases and J dropped 4; count of bases not matched to a gene: 9. The CDR3 runs 16 residues. The CDR3 is CASSPGTAGAADTQYF. The CDR3, as DNA: TGTGCCAGCTCACCGGGTACAGCGGGGGCCGCAGATACGCAGTATTTT.

The chain couples TRBV18 to TRBJ1-1; a weak D match, TRBD1 (5 bases). CDR1 and CDR2 from the germline V gene are KGHSH and LQKENI. Trimming removed 3 bases from V and 6 bases from J, with 17 bases in between. The CDR3 has 15 residues. This CDR3 reads CASSPLWGGMAEAFF. Here the CDR3 DNA reads TGTGCCAGCTCACCCCTATGGGGGGGGATGGCTGAAGCTTTCTTT.

This clonotype was found once. V is TRBV27 and J is TRBJ2-7; 8 bases fit TRBD2. Germline CDR1 MNHEY, CDR2 SMNVEV (reference sequence). V lost 3 bases to trimming and J lost 4 bases; unmatched junction nucleotides: 8. The length of the CDR3 is 15 residues. CDR3 nucleotide sequence: TGTGCCAGCAGTTTTAGAATAGCGGGAATGTACGAGCAGTACTTC. Protein product: CASSFRIAGMYEQYF.

The V and J genes are TRBV6-5 and TRBJ2-5; a weak D match, TRBD2 (6 bases). CDR3 length: 15 amino acids. The germline V gene has CDR1 MNHEY and CDR2 SVGAGI. V was pared by 0 bases and J by 3 bases, with 11 bases between. The CDR3 sequence: CASSYSIGSEETQYF. CDR3 sequence (DNA): TGTGCCAGCAGTTACTCGATCGGGAGTGAAGAGACCCAGTACTTC.

CDR3 in amino acids: CASRRGRSGNTIYF. DNA of the CDR3: TGTGCCTCCCGAAGGGGTCGCTCTGGAAACACCATATATTTT. This sequence joins TRBV6-1 and TRBJ1-3; TRBD1 might be the D (5 bases). The V gene's germline CDR1 is MNHNS and CDR2 SASEGT. The CDR3 consists of 14 residues. V dropped 11 bases and J dropped 0 bases, with 14 bases sitting between them.

This clonotype was found many times. The genes are TRBV30 and TRBJ2-7; TRBD1 matches 8 bases. V shed 2 bases and J 3 bases; nucleotides not matched to a gene: 6. The CDR3 extends over 14 amino acids. The germline CDR1 and CDR2 sequences are GTSNPN and SVGIG (reference sequence). The CDR3 region is CAWSIGTGGYEQYF. CDR3 nucleotides: TGTGCCTGGAGTATCGGAACAGGGGGCTACGAGCAGTACTTC.

This clonotype was detected ten times or more. The chain carries TRBV7-9 and TRBJ1-4, with D unresolved. The germline CDR1 and CDR2 sequences are SEHNR and FQNEAQ (reference sequence). The CDR3 is 14 amino acids. With 7 bases removed from V and 8 bases from J, the gap between germline ends came to 17 bases. The CDR3 loop reads CASTSGREGEKLFF. The CDR3 DNA follows: TGTGCCAGCACCTCCGGGAGGGAAGGCGAAAAACTGTTTTTT.

This clonotype was detected only a few times. The V call is TRBV2, the J call TRBJ2-1; D is uncertain. Germline loops: CDR1 SNHLY, CDR2 FYNNEI. V was pared by 1 base and J by 6 bases, with 10 bases between. The CDR3 totals 14 residues. CDR3 nucleotide sequence: TGTGCCAGCAGTGAAGAGTTTGCAGGCAATGAGCAGTTCTTC. The encoded protein is CASSEEFAGNEQFF.

The sample holds many counts of this clonotype. V usage is TRBV4-3 and J usage is TRBJ1-1; perhaps TRBD1 as D (5 bases). The ends were cut back, 1 base at V and 10 bases at J, with 7 bases in the middle. CDR1 LGHNA and CDR2 YSLEER come from the germline V gene. CDR3 length: 11 amino acids. The CDR3 DNA reads TGCGCCAGCAGCCAAGGGGGCTCAGCTTTCTTT. Residues: CASSQGGSAFF.

This clonotype was seen at least ten times. The CDR3 DNA is TGCGCCAGCAGCCAGAGAGCGGGGGGGCTCGCAGATACGCAGTATTTT. It codes for CASSQRAGGLADTQYF. The chain links TRBV4-3 to TRBJ2-3; 10 bases are a match to TRBD2. Germline CDR1 LGHNA, CDR2 YSLEER. The CDR3 runs to 16 residues. After removal of 3 bases from V and 4 bases from J, the junction contained 7 bases not matched to a gene.

The chain employs TRBV19 and TRBJ2-4; maybe TRBD1 (6 bases). CDR3 length equals 17 residues. Trimming pared 2 bases from V and 3 bases from J, leaving 17 bases between. Germline-derived CDR1 and CDR2 are LNHDA and SQIVND (reference sequence). Here the CDR3 DNA reads TGTGCCAGTAGTATATCCGGGACAACAGACGTCAAAAACATTCAGTACTTC. It specifies CASSISGTTDVKNIQYF. Supplemented by reference TRBV19 and TRBJ2-4, the full variable domain reads DGGITQSPKYLFRKEGQNVTLSCEQNLNHDAMYWYRQDPGQGLRLIYYSQIVNDFQKGDIAEGYSVSREKKESFPLTVTSAQKNPTAFYLCASSISGTTDVKNIQYFGAGTRLSVL.

This clonotype was counted many times. This chain uses TRBV15 with TRBJ1-1; 7 bases agree with TRBD1. Germline CDR1 LNHNV, CDR2 YYDKDF (reference sequence). V dropped 4 bases and J dropped 0; count of bases not matched to a gene: 5. This CDR3 is built from 15 residues. In nucleotides, the CDR3 is TGTGCCACCAGCATTCGGACAGGAGTGAACACTGAAGCTTTCTTT. Protein sequence: CATSIRTGVNTEAFF.